This T cell receptor beta chain appears in the sequencing data of a study of tumor T cells in aggressive B-cell lymphoma. Sequencing was performed with immunoSEQ multiplex PCR; in TCRdb, only in-frame clones are kept and a portion is missing. The repertoire consists of about 7,600 clones, with more than 75% occurring once and the leading ten covering roughly 3%. Sequencing was done on a sample of tumor tissue. This sequence was found in an adult with diffuse large B cell lymphoma.

Written as DNA, the CDR3 is TGTGCCAGCAGCCCACAGGGGATAAACTATGGCTACACCTTC. Translated: CASSPQGINYGYTF. The chain links TRBV7-3 to TRBJ1-2; 7 bases are a match to TRBD1. Per the germline V gene, CDR1 is SGHTA and CDR2 is FQGTGA. The CDR3 runs 14 residues. With V trimmed by 5 bases and J by 2 bases, 5 bases remained unmatched.